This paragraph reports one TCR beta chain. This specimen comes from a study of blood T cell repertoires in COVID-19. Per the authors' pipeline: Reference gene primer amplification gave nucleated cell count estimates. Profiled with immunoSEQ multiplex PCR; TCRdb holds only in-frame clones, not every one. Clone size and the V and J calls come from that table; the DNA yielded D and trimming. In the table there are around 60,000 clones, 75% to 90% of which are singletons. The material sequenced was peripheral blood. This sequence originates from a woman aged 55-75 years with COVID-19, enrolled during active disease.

The CDR3 region is CASSDFPGTSFIKGGELFF. Written as DNA, the CDR3 is TGTGCCAGCAGTGATTTCCCCGGGACTAGCTTTATAAAGGGCGGGGAGCTGTTTTTT. The J gene is TRBJ2-2, the V gene TRBV6-1, with 9 bases fitting TRBD2. This CDR3 comprises 19 residues. Unmatched junction bases numbered 18, after V lost 3 bases and J lost 7 bases. Germline V gene data show CDR1 as MNHNS and CDR2 as SASEGT.